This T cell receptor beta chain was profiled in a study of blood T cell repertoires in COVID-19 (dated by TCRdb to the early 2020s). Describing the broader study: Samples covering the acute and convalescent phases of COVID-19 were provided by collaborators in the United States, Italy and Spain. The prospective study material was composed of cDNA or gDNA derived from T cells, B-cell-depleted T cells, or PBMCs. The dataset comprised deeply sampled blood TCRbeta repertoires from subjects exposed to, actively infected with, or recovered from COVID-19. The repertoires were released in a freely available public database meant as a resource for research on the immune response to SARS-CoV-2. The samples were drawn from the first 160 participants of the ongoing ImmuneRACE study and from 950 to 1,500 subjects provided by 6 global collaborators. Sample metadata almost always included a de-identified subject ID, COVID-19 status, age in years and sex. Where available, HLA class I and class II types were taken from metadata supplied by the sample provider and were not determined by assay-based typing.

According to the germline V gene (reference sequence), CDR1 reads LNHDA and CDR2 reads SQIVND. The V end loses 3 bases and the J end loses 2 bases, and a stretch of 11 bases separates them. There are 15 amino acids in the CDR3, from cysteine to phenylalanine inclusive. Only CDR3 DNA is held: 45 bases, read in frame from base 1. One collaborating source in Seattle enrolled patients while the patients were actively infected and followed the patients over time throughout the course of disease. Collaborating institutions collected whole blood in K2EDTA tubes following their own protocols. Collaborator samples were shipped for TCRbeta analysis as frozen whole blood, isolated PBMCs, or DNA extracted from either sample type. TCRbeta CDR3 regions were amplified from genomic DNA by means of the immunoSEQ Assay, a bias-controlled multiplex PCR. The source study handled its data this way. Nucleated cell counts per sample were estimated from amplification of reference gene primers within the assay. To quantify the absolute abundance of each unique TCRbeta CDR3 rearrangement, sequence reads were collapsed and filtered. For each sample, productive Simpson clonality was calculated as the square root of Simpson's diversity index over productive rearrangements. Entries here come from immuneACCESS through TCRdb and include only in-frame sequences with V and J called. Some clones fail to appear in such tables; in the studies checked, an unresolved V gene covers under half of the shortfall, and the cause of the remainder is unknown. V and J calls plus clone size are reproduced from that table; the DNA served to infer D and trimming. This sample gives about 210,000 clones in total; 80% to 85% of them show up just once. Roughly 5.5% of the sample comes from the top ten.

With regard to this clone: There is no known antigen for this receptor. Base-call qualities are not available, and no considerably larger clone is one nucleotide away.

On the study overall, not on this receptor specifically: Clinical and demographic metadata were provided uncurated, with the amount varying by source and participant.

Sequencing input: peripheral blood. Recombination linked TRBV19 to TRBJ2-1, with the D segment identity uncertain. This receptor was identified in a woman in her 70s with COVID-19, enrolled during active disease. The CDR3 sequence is CASSMSQRTYNEQFF. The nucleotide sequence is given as TGTGCCAGTAGTATGTCACAACGAACCTACAATGAGCAGTTCTTC. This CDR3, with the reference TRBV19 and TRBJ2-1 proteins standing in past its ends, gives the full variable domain DGGITQSPKYLFRKEGQNVTLSCEQNLNHDAMYWYRQDPGQGLRLIYYSQIVNDFQKGDIAEGYSVSREKKESFPLTVTSAQKNPTAFYLCASSMSQRTYNEQFFGPGTRLTVL.